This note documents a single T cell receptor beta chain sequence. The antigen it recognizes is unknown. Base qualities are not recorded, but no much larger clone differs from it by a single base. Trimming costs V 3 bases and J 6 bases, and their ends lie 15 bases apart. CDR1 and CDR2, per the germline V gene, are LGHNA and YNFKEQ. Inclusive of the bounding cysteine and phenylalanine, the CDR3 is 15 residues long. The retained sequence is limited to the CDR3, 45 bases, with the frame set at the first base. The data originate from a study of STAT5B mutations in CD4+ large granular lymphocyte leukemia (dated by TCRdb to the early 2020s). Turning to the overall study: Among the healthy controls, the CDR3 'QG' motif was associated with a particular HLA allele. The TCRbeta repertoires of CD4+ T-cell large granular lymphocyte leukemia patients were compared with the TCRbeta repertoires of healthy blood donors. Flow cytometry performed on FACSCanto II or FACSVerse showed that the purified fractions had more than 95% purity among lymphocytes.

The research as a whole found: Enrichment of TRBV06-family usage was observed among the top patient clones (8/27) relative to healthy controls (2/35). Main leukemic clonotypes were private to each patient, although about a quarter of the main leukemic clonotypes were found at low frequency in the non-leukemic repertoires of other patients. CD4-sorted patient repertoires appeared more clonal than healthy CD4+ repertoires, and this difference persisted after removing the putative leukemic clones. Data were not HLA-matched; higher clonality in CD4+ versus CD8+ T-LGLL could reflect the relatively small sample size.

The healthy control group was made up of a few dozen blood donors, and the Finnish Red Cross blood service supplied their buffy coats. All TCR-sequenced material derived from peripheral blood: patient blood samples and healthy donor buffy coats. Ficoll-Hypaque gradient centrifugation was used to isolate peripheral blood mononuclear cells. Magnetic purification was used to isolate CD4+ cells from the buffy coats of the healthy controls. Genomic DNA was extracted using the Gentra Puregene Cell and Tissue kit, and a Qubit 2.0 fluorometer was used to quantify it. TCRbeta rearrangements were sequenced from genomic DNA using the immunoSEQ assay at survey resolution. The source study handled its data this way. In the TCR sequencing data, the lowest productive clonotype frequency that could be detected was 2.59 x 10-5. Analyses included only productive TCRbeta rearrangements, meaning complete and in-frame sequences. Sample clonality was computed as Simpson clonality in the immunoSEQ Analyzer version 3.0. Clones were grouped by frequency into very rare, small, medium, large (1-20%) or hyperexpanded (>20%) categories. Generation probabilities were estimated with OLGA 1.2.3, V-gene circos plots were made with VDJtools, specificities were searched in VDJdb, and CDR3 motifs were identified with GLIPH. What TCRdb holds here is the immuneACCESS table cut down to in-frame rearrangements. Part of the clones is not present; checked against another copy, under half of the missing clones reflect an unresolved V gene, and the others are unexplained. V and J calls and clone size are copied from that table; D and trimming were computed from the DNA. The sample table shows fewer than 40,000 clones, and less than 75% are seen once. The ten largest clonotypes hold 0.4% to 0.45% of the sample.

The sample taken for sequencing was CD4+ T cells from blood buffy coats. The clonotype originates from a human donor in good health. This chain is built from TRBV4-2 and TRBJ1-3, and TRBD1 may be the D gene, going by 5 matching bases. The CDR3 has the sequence CASSQTGTAVNTIYF. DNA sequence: TGTGCCAGCAGCCAGACCGGGACGGCTGTAAACACCATATATTTT.